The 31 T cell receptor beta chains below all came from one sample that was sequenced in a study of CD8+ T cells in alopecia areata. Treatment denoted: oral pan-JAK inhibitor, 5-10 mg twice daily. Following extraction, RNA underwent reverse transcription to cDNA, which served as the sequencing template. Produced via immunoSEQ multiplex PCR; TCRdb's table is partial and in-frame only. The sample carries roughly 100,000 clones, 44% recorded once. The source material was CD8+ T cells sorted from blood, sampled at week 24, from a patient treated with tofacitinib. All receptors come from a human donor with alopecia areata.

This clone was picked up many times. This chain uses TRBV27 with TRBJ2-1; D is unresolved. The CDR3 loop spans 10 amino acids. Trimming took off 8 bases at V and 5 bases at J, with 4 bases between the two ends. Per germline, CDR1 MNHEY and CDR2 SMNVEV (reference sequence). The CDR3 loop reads CASGNNEQFF. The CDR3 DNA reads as TGTGCCAGCGGCAACAATGAGCAGTTCTTC.

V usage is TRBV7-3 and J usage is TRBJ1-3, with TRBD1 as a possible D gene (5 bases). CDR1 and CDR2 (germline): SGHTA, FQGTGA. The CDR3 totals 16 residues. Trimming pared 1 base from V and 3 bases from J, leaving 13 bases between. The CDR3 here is CASSLSGGVGGNTIYF. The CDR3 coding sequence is TGTGCCAGCAGCTTAAGCGGGGGTGTGGGTGGAAACACCATATATTTT.

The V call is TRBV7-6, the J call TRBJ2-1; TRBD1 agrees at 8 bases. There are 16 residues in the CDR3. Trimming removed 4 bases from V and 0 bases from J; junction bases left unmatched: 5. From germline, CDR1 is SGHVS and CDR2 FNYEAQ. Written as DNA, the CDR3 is TGTGCCAGCAGCTCAAGACAGGGGAGCTCCTACAATGAGCAGTTCTTC. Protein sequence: CASSSRQGSSYNEQFF. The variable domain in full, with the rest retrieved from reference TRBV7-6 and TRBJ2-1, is GAGVSQSPRYKVTKRGQDVALRCDPISGHVSLYWYRQALGQGPEFLTYFNYEAQQDKSGLPNDRFSAERPEGSISTLTIQRTEQRDSAMYRCASSSRQGSSYNEQFFGPGTRLTVL.

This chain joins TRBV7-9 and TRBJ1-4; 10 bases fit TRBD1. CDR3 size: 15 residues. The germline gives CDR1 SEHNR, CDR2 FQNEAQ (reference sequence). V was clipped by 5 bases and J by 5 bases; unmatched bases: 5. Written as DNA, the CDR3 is TGTGCCAGCAGCCCGTGGACAGGGGGGAATGAAAAACTGTTTTTT. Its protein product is CASSPWTGGNEKLFF. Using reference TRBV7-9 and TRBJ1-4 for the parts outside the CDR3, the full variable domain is DTGVSQNPRHKITKRGQNVTFRCDPISEHNRLYWYRQTLGQGPEFLTYFQNEAQLEKSRLLSDRFSAERPKGSFSTLEIQRTEQGDSAMYLCASSPWTGGNEKLFFGSGTQLSVL.

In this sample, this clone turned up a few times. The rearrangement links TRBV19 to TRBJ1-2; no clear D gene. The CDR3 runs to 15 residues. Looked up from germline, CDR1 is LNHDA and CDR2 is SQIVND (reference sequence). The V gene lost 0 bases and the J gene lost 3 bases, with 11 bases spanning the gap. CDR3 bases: TGTGCCAGTAGTATAGAGACCCGCCGGGACTATGGCTACACCTTC. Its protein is CASSIETRRDYGYTF.

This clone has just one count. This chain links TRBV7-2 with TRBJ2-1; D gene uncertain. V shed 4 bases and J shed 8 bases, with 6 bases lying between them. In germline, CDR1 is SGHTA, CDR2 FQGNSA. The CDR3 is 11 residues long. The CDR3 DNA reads TGTGCCAGCAGCTCCGATTATGAGCAGTTCTTC. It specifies CASSSDYEQFF.

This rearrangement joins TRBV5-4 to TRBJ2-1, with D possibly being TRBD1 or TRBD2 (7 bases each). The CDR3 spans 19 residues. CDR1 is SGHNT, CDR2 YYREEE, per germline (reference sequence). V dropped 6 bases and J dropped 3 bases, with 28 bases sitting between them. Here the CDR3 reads CASTGEGAISSPGYNEQFF. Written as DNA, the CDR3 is TGTGCCAGCACGGGGGAGGGGGCAATTAGCTCCCCCGGCTACAATGAGCAGTTCTTC. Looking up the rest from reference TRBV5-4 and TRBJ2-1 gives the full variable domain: ETGVTQSPTHLIKTRGQQVTLRCSSQSGHNTVSWYQQALGQGPQFIFQYYREEENGRGNFPPRFSGLQFPNYSSELNVNALELDDSALYLCASTGEGAISSPGYNEQFFGPGTRLTVL.

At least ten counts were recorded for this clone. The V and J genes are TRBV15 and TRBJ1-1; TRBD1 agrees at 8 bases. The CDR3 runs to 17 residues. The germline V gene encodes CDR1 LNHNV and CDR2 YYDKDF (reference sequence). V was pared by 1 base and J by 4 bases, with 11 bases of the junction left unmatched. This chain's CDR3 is CATSRGLDRVMFTEAFF. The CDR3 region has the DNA TGTGCCACCAGCAGAGGGTTGGACAGGGTGATGTTCACTGAAGCTTTCTTT.

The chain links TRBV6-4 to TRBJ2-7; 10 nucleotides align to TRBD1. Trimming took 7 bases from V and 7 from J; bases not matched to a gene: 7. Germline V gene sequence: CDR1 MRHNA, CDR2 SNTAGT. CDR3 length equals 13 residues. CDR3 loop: CASIRGDRGEQYF. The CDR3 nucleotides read TGTGCCAGCATCCGAGGGGACAGGGGAGAGCAGTACTTC.

The CDR3 sequence: CASSLARFGQGLYEQYF. CDR3 nucleotides: TGTGCCAGCAGTTTAGCCCGATTTGGACAGGGGCTCTACGAGCAGTACTTC. This chain connects TRBV27 to TRBJ2-7, with TRBD1 matching 9 bases. This CDR3 is 17 amino acids long. Germline V gene lookup returns CDR1 MNHEY and CDR2 SMNVEV (reference sequence). V gave up 2 bases and J gave up 3 bases; unmatched junction bases: 11.

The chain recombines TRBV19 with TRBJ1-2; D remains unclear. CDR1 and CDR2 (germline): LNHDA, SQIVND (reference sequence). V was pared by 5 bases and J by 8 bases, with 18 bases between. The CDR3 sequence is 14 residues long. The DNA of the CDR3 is TGTGCCAGTAGTCCGAGACGGAGCCCCTGGGGCTACACCTTC. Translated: CASSPRRSPWGYTF.

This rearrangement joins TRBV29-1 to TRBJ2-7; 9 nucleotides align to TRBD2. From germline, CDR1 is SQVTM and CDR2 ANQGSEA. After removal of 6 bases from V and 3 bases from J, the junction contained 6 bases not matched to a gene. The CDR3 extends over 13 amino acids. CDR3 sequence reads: CSVPGTSYYEQYF. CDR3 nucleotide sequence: TGCAGCGTCCCCGGGACTAGCTACTACGAGCAGTACTTC.

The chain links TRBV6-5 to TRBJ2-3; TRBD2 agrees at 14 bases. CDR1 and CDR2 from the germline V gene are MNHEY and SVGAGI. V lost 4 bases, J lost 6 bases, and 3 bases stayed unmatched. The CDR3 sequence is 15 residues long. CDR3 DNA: TGTGCCAGCAGTTCGGGACTAGCGGGAGTTGATACGCAGTATTTT. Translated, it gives CASSSGLAGVDTQYF.

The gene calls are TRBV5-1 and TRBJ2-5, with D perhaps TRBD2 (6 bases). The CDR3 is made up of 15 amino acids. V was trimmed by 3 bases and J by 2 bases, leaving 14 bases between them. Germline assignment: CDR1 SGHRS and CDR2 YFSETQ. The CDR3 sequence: CASSSYLGGQETQYF. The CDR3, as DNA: TGCGCCAGCAGCTCTTACCTAGGAGGGCAAGAGACCCAGTACTTC.

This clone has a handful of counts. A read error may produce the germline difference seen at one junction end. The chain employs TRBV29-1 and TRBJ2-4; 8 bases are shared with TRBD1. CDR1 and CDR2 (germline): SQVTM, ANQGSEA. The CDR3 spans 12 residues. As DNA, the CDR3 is TGCAGCGTTGGGGCAGGGGGCGCGACTCTCGACTTC. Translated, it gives CSVGAGGATLDF.

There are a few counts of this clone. The CDR3, as DNA: TGTGCCTGGAGCCCCGCGGTGGACTACGAGCAGTACTTC. Protein: CAWSPAVDYEQYF. This chain links TRBV30 with TRBJ2-7; D unresolved. Germline assignment: CDR1 GTSNPN and CDR2 SVGIG (reference sequence). CDR3 length: 13 residues. Trimming left V 3 bases short and J 3 bases short, with 12 bases between.

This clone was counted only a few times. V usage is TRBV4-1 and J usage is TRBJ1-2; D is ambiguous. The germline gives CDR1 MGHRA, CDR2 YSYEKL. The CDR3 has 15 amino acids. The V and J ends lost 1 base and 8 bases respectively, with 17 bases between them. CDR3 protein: CASSQVSQWRVGYTF. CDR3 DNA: TGCGCCAGCAGCCAAGTATCGCAGTGGCGGGTCGGCTACACCTTC.

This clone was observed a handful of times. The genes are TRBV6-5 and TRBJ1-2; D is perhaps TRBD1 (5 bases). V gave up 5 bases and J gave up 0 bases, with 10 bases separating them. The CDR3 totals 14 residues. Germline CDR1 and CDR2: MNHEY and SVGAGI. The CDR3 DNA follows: TGTGCCAGCAGTACTACAGGATCTAACTATGGCTACACCTTC. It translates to CASSTTGSNYGYTF.

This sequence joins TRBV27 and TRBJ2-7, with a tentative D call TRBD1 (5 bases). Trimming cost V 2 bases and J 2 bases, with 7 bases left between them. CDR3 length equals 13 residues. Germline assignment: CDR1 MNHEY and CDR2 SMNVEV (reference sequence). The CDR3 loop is CASSLGRAYEQYF. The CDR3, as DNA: TGTGCCAGCAGTTTAGGCAGGGCCTACGAGCAGTACTTC.

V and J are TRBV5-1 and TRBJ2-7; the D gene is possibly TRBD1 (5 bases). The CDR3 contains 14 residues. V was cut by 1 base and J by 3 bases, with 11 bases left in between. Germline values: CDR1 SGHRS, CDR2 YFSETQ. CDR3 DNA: TGCGCCAGCAGCTTGTTTCAGGGTAGCTACGAGCAGTACTTC. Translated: CASSLFQGSYEQYF.

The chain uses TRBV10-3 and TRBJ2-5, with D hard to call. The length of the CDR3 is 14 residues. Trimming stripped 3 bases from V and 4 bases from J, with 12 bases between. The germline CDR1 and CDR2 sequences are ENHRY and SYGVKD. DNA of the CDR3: TGTGCCATCAGTGAATCGAGTCCCCCAGAGACCCAGTACTTC. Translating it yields CAISESSPPETQYF.

CDR3 loop: CATSERGRGQETQYF. Here the CDR3 DNA reads TGTGCCACCAGCGAGAGGGGCAGGGGGCAAGAGACCCAGTACTTC. The chain joins TRBV15 to TRBJ2-5, with 7 bases lining up with TRBD1. With 5 bases clipped from V and 2 bases from J, the junction kept 8 bases outside the gene matches. Germline loops: CDR1 LNHNV, CDR2 YYDKDF (reference sequence). The CDR3 length is 15 residues.

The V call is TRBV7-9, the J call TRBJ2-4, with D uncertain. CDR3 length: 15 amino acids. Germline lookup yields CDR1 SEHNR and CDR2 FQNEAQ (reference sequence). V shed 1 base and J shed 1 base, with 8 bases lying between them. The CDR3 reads CASSLGPDAKNIQYF. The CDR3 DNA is TGTGCCAGCAGCTTAGGGCCGGACGCCAAAAACATTCAGTACTTC.

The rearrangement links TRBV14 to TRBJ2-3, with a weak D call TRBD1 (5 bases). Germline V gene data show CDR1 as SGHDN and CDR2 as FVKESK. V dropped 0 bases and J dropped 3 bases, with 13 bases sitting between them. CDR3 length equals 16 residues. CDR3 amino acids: CASSQEDDSETDTQYF. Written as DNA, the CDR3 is TGTGCCAGCAGCCAAGAGGACGACAGTGAGACAGATACGCAGTATTTT.

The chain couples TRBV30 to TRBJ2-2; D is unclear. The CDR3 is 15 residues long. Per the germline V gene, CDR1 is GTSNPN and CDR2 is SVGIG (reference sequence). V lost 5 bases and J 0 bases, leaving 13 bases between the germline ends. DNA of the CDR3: TGTGCCTGGGATCCGCGGAAATCGAACACCGGGGAGCTGTTTTTT. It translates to CAWDPRKSNTGELFF.

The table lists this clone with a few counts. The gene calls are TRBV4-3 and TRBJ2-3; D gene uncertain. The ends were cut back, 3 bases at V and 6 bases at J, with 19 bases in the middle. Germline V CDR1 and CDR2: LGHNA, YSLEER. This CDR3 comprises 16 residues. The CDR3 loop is CASSHTPGPIGDTQYF. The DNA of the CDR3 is TGCGCCAGCAGCCATACTCCCGGGCCCATAGGGGATACGCAGTATTTT.

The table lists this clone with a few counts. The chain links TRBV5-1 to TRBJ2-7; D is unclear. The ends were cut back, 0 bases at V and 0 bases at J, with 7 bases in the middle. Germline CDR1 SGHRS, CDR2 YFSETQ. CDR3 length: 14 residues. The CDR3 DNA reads TGCGCCAGCAGCTTGGGACCAAGCTCCTACGAGCAGTACTTC. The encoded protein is CASSLGPSSYEQYF.

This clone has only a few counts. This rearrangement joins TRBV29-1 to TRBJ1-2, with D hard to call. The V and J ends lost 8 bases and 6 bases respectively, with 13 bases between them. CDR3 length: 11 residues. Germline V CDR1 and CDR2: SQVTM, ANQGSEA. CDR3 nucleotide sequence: TGCAGCCCCCGTCGGGTGGATGGCTACACCTTC. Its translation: CSPRRVDGYTF.

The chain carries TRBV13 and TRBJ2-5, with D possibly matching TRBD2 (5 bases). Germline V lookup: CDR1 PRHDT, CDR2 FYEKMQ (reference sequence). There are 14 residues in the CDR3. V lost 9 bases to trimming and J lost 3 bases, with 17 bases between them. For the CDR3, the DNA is TGTGCCAGTAATAGAGCGGTGTGGGAAGAGACCCAGTACTTC. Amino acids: CASNRAVWEETQYF.

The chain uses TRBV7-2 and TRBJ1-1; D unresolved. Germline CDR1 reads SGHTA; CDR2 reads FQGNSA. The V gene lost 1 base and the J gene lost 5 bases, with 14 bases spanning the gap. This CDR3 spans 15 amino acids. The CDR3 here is CASSLGGSPETEAFF. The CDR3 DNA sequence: TGTGCCAGCAGCTTAGGTGGGAGCCCGGAGACTGAAGCTTTCTTT. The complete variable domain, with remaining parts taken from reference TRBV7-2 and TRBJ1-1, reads GAGVSQSPSNKVTEKGKDVELRCDPISGHTALYWYRQSLGQGLEFLIYFQGNSAPDKSGLPSDRFSAERTGGSVSTLTIQRTQQEDSAVYLCASSLGGSPETEAFFGQGTRLTVV.

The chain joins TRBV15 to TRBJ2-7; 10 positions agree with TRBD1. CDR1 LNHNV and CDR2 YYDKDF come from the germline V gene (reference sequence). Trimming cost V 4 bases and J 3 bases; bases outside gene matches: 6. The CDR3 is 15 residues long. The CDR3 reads CATSKGTGVFYEQYF. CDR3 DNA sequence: TGTGCCACCAGCAAGGGGACAGGGGTCTTCTACGAGCAGTACTTC.